What follows is one T cell receptor beta chain and its context. TCRdb's table, derived via immunoSEQ multiplex PCR, lists solely in-frame clones and lacks some. The sample yields roughly 310,000 clones, about 88% seen once. This CDR3 has 12 residues. V lost 4 bases and J 6 bases, leaving 9 bases between the germline ends. Germline CDR1 and CDR2: MDHEN and SYDVKM. This sample was taken from a study of blood T cell repertoires in COVID-19. The TCR comes from a woman aged 35 to 49 who had recovered from COVID-19. The specimen sequenced was PBMCs or T cells enriched from blood (not recorded which). This chain links TRBV28 with TRBJ2-5; D gene unclear. CDR3 region: CASSSLRQTQYF. The CDR3 region has the DNA TGTGCCAGCAGTTCCCTGAGGCAGACCCAGTACTTC.